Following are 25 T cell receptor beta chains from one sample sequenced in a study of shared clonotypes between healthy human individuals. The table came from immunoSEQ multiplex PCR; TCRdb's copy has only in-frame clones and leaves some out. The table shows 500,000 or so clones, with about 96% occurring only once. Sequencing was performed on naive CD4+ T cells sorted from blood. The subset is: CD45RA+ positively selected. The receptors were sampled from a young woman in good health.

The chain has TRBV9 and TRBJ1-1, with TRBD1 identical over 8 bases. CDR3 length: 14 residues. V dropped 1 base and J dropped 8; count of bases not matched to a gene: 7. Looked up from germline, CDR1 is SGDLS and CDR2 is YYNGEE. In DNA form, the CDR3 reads TGTGCCAGCAGCGTATCTGGGACAGGCGGAGAAGCTTTCTTT. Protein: CASSVSGTGGEAFF.

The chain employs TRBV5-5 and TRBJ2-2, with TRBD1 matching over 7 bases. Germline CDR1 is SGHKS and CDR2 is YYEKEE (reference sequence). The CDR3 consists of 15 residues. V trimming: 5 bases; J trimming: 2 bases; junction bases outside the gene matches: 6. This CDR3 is CASSQQGLNTGELFF. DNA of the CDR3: TGTGCCAGCAGTCAACAGGGGTTAAACACCGGGGAGCTGTTTTTT.

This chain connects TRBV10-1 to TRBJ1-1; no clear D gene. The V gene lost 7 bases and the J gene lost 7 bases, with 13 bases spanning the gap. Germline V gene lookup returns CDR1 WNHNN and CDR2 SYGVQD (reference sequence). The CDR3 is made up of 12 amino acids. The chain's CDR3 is CASTPDEGEAFF. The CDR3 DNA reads TGCGCCAGCACCCCGGACGAGGGTGAAGCTTTCTTT.

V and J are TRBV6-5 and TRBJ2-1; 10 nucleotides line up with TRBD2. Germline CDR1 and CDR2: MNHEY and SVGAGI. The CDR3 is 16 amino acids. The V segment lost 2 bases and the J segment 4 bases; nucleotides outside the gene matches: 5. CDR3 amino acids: CASSYRRTSGYNEQFF. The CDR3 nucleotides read TGTGCCAGCAGTTACCGCCGGACTAGCGGATACAATGAGCAGTTCTTC.

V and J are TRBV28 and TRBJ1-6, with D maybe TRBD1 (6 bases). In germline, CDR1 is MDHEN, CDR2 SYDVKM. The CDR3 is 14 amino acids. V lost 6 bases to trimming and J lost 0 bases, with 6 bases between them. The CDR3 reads CASRDSSYNSPLHF. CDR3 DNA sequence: TGTGCCAGCAGGGACAGCTCCTATAATTCACCCCTCCACTTT.

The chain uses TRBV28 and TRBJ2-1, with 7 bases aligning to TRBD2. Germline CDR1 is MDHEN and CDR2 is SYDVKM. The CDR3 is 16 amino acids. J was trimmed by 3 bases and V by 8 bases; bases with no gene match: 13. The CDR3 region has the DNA TGTGCCAGCCTGAGGGACGGGAGGCGGGACTACAATGAGCAGTTCTTC. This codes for CASLRDGRRDYNEQFF.

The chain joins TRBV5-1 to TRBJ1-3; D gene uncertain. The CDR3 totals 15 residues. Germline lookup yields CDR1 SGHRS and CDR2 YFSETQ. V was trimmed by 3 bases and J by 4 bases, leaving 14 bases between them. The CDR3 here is CASSSAGRIGNTIYF. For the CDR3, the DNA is TGCGCCAGCAGCTCTGCGGGTCGGATAGGAAACACCATATATTTT.

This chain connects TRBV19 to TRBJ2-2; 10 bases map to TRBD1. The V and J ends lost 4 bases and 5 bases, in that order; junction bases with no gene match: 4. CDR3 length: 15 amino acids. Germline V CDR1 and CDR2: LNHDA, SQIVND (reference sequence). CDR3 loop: CASSRGTGETGELFF. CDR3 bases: TGTGCCAGTAGTAGGGGGACAGGGGAAACCGGGGAGCTGTTTTTT.

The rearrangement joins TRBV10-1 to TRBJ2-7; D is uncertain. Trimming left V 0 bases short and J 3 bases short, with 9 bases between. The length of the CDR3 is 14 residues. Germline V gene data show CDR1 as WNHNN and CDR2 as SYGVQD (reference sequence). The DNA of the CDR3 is TGCGCCAGCAGTGAGTCGAGGCACATCTACGAGCAGTACTTC. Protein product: CASSESRHIYEQYF.

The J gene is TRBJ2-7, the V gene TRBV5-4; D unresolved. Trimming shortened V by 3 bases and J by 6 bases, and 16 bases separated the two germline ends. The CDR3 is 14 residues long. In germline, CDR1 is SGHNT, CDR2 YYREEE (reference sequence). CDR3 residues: CASSSRSVGSEQYF. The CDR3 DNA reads TGTGCCAGCAGCTCTCGCTCCGTCGGGTCCGAGCAGTACTTC.

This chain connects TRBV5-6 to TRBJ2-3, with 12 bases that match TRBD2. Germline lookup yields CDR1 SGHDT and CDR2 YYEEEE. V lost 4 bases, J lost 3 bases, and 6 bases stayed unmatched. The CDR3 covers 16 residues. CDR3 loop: CASSLRLAGVTDTQYF. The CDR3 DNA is TGTGCCAGCAGCCTAAGACTAGCGGGAGTAACAGATACGCAGTATTTT.

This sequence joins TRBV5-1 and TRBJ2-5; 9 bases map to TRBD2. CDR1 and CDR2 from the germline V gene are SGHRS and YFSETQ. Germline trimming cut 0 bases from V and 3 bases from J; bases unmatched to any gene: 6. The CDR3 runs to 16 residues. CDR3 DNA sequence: TGCGCCAGCAGCTTGGGGCTAGCGGGGTCAGAAGAGACCCAGTACTTC. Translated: CASSLGLAGSEETQYF.

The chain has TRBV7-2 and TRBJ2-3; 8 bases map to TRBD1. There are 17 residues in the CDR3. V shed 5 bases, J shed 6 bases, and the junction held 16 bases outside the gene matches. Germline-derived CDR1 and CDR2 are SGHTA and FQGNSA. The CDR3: CASSRRGATGAVDTQYF. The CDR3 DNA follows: TGTGCCAGCAGCCGCCGGGGAGCGACAGGGGCGGTGGATACGCAGTATTTT. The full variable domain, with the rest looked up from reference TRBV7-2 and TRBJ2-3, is GAGVSQSPSNKVTEKGKDVELRCDPISGHTALYWYRQSLGQGLEFLIYFQGNSAPDKSGLPSDRFSAERTGGSVSTLTIQRTQQEDSAVYLCASSRRGATGAVDTQYFGPGTRLTVL.

The CDR3: CASSLWGQLIDEQYF. The CDR3 DNA sequence: TGTGCCAGCAGTTTATGGGGACAGCTTATCGACGAGCAGTACTTC. The J gene is TRBJ2-7, the V gene TRBV28; 7 bases are a match to TRBD1. The CDR3 runs to 15 residues. With V trimmed by 0 bases and J by 5 bases, 7 bases remained unmatched. Germline lookup yields CDR1 MDHEN and CDR2 SYDVKM.

Here the CDR3 DNA reads TGTGCCAGTAGTATAGCCCCGGGACTAGCGGGAGGCGGAGGGGCGCAGTACTTC. Amino acids: CASSIAPGLAGGGGAQYF. The V call is TRBV19, the J call TRBJ2-7, with TRBD2 identical over 15 bases. With V trimmed by 1 base and J by 9 bases, 13 bases remained unmatched. Germline values: CDR1 LNHDA, CDR2 SQIVND (reference sequence). The CDR3 runs to 18 residues.

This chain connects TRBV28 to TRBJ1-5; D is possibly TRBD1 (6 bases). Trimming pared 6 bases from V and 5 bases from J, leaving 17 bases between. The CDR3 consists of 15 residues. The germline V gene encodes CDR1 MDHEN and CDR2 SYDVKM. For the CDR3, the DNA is TGTGCCAGCAGCTATTTTGGACAGACTTATCAGCCCCAGCATTTT. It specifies CASSYFGQTYQPQHF.

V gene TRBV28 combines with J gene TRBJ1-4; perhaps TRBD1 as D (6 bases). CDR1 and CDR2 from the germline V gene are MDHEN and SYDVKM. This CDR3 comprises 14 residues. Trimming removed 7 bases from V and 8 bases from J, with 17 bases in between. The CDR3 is CASTGGGAREKLFF. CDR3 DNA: TGTGCCAGCACCGGGGGGGGCGCGAGGGAAAAACTGTTTTTT.

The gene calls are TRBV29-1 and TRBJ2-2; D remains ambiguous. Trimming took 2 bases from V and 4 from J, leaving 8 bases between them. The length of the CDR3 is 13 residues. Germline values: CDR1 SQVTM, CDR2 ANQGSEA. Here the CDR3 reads CSVERLGTGELFF. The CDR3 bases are TGCAGCGTTGAAAGGTTAGGCACCGGGGAGCTGTTTTTT.

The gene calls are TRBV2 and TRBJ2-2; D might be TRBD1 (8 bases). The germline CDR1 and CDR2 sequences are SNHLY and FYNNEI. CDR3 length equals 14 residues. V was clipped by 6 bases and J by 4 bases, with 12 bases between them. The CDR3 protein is CASRNRGGTGELFF. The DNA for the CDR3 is TGTGCCAGCAGGAACAGGGGGGGCACCGGGGAGCTGTTTTTT.

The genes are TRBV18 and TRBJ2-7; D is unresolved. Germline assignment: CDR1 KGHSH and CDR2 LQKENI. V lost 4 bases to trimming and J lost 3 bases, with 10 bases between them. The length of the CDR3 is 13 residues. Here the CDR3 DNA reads TGTGCCAGCTCACGCCAGGACCGCTACGAGCAGTACTTC. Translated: CASSRQDRYEQYF.

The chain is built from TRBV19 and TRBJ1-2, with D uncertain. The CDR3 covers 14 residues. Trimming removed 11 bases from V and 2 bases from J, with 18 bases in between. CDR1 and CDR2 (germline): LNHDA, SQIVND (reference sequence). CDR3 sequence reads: CASAYDNLNYGYTF. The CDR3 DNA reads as TGTGCCTCAGCCTACGACAACTTGAACTATGGCTACACCTTC. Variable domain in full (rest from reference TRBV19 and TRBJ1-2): DGGITQSPKYLFRKEGQNVTLSCEQNLNHDAMYWYRQDPGQGLRLIYYSQIVNDFQKGDIAEGYSVSREKKESFPLTVTSAQKNPTAFYLCASAYDNLNYGYTFGSGTRLTVV.

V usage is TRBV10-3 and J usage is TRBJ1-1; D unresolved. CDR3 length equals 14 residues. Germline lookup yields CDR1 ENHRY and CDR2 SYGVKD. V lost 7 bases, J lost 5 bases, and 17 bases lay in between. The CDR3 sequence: CAIKGERSDTEAFF. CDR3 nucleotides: TGTGCCATCAAGGGAGAACGATCGGATACTGAAGCTTTCTTT.

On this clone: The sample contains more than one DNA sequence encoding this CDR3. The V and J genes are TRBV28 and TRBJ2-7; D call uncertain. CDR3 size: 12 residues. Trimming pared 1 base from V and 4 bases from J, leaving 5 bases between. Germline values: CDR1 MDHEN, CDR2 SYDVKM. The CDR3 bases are TGTGCCAGCAGTTTATTAGGGTACGAGCAGTACTTC. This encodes CASSLLGYEQYF.

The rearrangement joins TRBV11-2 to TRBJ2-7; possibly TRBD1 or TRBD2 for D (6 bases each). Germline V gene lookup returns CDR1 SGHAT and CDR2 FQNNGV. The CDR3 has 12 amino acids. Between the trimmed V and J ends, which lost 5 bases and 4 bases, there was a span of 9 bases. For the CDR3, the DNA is TGTGCCAGCAGCAAGGGGGGTTACGAGCAGTACTTC. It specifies CASSKGGYEQYF. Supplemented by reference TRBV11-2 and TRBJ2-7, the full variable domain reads EAGVAQSPRYKIIEKRQSVAFWCNPISGHATLYWYQQILGQGPKLLIQFQNNGVVDDSQLPKDRFSAERLKGVDSTLKIQPAKLEDSAVYLCASSKGGYEQYFGPGTRLTVT.

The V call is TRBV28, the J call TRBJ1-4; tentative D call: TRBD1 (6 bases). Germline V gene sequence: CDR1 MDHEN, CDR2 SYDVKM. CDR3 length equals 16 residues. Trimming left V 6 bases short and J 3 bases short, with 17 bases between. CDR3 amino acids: CASRGALMRANEKLFF. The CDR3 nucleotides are TGTGCCAGCAGGGGGGCCCTAATGAGGGCTAATGAAAAACTGTTTTTT.